This is a list of T cell receptor beta chains from one sample in a study of OX40 agonist ivuxolimab in advanced cancers. Sequenced by immunoSEQ multiplex PCR; TCRdb stores in-frame clones only, minus some. The sample consists of roughly 68,000 clones, more than 80% of them appearing once. This specimen consisted of CD4+ or CD8+ T cells sorted from blood, obtained in a trial of the OX40 agonist ivuxolimab. The source of these receptors is an adult with an advanced solid tumor such as melanoma, head and neck, liver or kidney cancer. The CDR3 runs from the conserved cysteine through the conserved F or W. Each record gives: V gene, CDR3 length, D gene, J gene, CDR3 DNA, CDR3 protein. D genes are given only for firm matches.

TRBV18	14	NA	TRBJ1-5	TGTGCCAGCTCCCTCAGGGAAAGCAATCAGCCCCAGCATTTT	CASSLRESNQPQHF
TRBV11-2	16	NA	TRBJ2-1	TGTGCCAGCAGCTTAGTTGGAGGGGGCGCCCACAATGAGCAGTTCTTC	CASSLVGGGAHNEQFF
TRBV10-3	13	TRBD2	TRBJ2-7	TGTGCCATCAGGGGGGGGGACTCCTACGAGCAGTACTTC	CAIRGGDSYEQYF
TRBV18	17	TRBD1	TRBJ2-3	TGTGCCAGCTCACACACCACCGGGACAGGGATCACAGATACGCAGTATTTT	CASSHTTGTGITDTQYF
TRBV7-8	15	NA	TRBJ1-2	TGTGCCAGCAGCTTAGATCTGCTAACTAACTATGGCTACACCTTC	CASSLDLLTNYGYTF
TRBV5-6	15	TRBD1	TRBJ2-1	TGTGCCAGCAACCCCGGGACAGGTTCCCACAATGAGCAGTTCTTC	CASNPGTGSHNEQFF
TRBV19	16	NA	TRBJ1-2	TGTGCCAGTAGGCCGGTAACCGCTTCCTTCCCCTATGGCTACACCTTC	CASRPVTASFPYGYTF
TRBV19	13	NA	TRBJ2-7	TGTGCCAGTAGTATCGAGGGGGTGCACGAGCAGTACTTC	CASSIEGVHEQYF
TRBV7-8	13	NA	TRBJ2-2	TGTGCCAGCAGTCAAGGGGGTTCCGGGGAGCTGTTTTTT	CASSQGGSGELFF
TRBV15	20	TRBD2	TRBJ2-1	TGTGCCACCAGCAGAGGGTCGGGTCTACTACGGGAGGCCTCCTACAATGAGCAGTTCTTC	CATSRGSGLLREASYNEQFF
TRBV13	16	TRBD2	TRBJ2-2	TGTGCCAGCAGCTTAGCTAGCGGGAGGAACACCGGGGAGCTGTTTTTT	CASSLASGRNTGELFF
TRBV2	13	TRBD2	TRBJ2-7	TGTGCCAGCAGGACTAGCGGGATGTACGAGCAGTACTTC	CASRTSGMYEQYF
TRBV13	11	NA	TRBJ2-1	TGTGCCAGCAGCGCTGATTATGAGCAGTTCTTC	CASSADYEQFF
TRBV19	16	NA	TRBJ2-5	TGTGCCAGTTCCCCCCTATTAATGGACTTCCAAGAGACCCAGTACTTC	CASSPLLMDFQETQYF
TRBV7-9	12	NA	TRBJ2-7	TGTGCCAGCAGCTTAATGTCCTACGAGCAGTACTTC	CASSLMSYEQYF
TRBV10-1	15	NA	TRBJ2-1	TGCGCCAGCAGTCTAGACGGTTCCACCTACAATGAGCAGTTCTTC	CASSLDGSTYNEQFF